The clone carrying this T cell receptor beta chain is classed as medium-sized. Germline V gene sequence: CDR1 LNHDA, CDR2 SQIVND (reference sequence). The CDR3 has 13 residues. J lost 7 bases, V lost 9 bases, and 5 bases had no gene match. TCRdb called the reads again in MiXCR, with one record for every CDR3 protein. The table records some 6,000 distinct CDR3 sequences, roughly 16% of them present only once. This sample is drawn from a study of liver allograft versus peripheral blood T cells. Across the study: Repertoires of T cell receptors in transplanted livers were compared with recipients' peripheral blood repertoires.

This chain links TRBV19 with TRBJ1-4; TRBD1 matches 10 bases. This TCR was recovered from a human patient who had a liver transplant. Certain T cells may be donor cells from the graft. The CDR3 DNA follows: TGTGCCAGCAGACAGGGGGCGACTGAAAAACTGTTTTTT. Its protein product is CASRQGATEKLFF.